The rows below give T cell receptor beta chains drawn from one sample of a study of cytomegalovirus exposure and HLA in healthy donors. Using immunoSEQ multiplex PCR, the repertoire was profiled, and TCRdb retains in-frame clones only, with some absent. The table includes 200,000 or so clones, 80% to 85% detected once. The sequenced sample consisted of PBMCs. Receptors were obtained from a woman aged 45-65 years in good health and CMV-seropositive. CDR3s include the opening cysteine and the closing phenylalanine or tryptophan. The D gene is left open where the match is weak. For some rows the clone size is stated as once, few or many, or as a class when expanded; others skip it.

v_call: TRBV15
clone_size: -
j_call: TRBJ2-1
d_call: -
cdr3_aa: CATSRAPRTAYNEQFF
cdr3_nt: TGTGCCACCAGCAGAGCTCCGCGTACCGCCTACAATGAGCAGTTCTTC

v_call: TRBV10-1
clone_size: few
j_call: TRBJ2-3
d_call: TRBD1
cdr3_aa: CASSEGQATDTQYF
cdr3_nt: TGCGCCAGCAGTGAGGGACAGGCCACAGATACGCAGTATTTT

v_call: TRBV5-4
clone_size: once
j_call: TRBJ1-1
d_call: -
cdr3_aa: CASSIQGNTEAFF
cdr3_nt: TGTGCCAGCAGCATACAGGGGAACACTGAAGCTTTCTTT

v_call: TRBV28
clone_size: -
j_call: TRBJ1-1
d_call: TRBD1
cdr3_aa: CASSGGERNTEAFF
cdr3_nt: TGTGCCTCGTCAGGGGGCGAAAGGAACACTGAAGCTTTCTTT

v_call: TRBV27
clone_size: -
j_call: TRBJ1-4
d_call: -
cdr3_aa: CASSLSRQGGEEKLFF
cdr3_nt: TGTGCCAGCAGTTTATCCAGGCAGGGCGGAGAAGAAAAACTGTTTTTT

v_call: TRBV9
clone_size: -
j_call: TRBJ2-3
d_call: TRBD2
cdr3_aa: CASSVSSGSLGTDTQYF
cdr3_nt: TGTGCCAGCAGCGTGTCTAGCGGGAGTTTAGGCACAGATACGCAGTATTTT

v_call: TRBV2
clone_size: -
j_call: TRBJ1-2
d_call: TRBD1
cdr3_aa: CASSEGAAGYTF
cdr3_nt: TGTGCCAGCAGCGAGGGGGCTGCTGGCTACACCTTC

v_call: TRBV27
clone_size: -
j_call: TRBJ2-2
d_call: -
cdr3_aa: CASRPGLPRTSNTGELFF
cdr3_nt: TGTGCCAGCAGGCCAGGTCTTCCGCGAACCTCGAACACCGGGGAGCTGTTTTTT

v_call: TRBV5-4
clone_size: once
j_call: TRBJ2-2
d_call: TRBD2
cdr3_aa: CASSPLGAGAATGELFF
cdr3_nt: TGTGCCAGCAGCCCCCTTGGCGCGGGAGCGGCCACCGGGGAGCTGTTTTTT

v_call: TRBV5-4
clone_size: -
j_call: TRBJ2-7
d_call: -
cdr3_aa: CASSYRETRTIKSYEQYF
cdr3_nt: TGTGCCAGCAGCTACAGGGAAACACGGACCATAAAGTCCTACGAGCAGTACTTC

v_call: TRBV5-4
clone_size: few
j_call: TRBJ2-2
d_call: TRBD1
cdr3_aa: CASSPPGTGDTGELFF
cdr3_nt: TGTGCCAGCAGCCCGCCGGGGACAGGGGACACCGGGGAGCTGTTTTTT

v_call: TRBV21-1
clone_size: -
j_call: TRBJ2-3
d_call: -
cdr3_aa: CASGIESGDPTDTQYF
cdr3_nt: TGTGCCAGCGGGATCGAGTCAGGGGACCCCACAGATACGCAGTATTTT

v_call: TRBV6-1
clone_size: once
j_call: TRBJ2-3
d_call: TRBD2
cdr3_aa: CANRAGAPTDTQYF
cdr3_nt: TGTGCCAACAGAGCGGGGGCCCCGACCGATACGCAGTATTTT

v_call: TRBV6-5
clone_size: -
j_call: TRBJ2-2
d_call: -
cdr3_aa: CASRDSDLGELFF
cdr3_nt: TGTGCCAGCAGGGACTCGGATCTAGGGGAGCTGTTTTTT

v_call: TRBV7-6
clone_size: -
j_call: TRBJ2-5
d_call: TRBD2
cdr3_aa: CASSFNPGLAGEETYLRETQYF
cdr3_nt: TGTGCCAGCAGCTTTAACCCGGGACTAGCGGGAGAGGAAACTTATCTGAGGGAGACCCAGTACTTC

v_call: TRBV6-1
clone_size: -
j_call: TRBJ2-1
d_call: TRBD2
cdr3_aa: CASGGTSPLNEQFF
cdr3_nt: TGTGCCAGCGGAGGGACTAGTCCTCTTAATGAGCAGTTCTTC

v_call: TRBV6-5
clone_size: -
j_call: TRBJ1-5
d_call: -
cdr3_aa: CASSSGSSDQPQHF
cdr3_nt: TGTGCCAGCAGCTCCGGGTCTTCCGACCAGCCCCAGCATTTT

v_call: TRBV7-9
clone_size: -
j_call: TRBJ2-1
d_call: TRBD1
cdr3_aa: CASSFGTGGYNEQFF
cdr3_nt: TGTGCCAGCAGCTTTGGGACAGGTGGTTACAATGAGCAGTTCTTC

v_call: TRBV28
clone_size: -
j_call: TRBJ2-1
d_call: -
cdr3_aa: CASSPGESSYNEQFF
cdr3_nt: TGTGCCAGCAGTCCCGGGGAGAGCTCCTACAATGAGCAGTTCTTC

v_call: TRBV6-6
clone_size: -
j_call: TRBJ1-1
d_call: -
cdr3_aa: CASSPTGSLNTEAFF
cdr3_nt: TGTGCCAGCAGTCCAACAGGGTCCCTGAACACTGAAGCTTTCTTT

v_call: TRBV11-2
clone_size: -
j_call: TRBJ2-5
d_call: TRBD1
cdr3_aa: CASSPGTLGGYQETQYF
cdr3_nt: TGTGCCAGCAGCCCCGGGACCTTAGGGGGCTACCAAGAGACCCAGTACTTC

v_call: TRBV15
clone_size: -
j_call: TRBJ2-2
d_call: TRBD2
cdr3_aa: CATSRDSTSGVFAGELFF
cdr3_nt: TGTGCCACCAGCAGAGATAGTACTAGCGGGGTATTCGCCGGGGAGCTGTTTTTT

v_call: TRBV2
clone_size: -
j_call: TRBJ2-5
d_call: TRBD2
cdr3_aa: CASVGGGQETQYF
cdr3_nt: TGTGCCAGCGTTGGCGGGGGACAAGAGACCCAGTACTTC

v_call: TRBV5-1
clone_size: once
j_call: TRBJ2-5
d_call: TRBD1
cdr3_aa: CASSEGQGRQETQYF
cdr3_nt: TGCGCCAGCAGCGAAGGACAGGGCCGACAAGAGACCCAGTACTTC

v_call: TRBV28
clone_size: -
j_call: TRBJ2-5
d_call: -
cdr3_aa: CASSLSVGSQETQYF
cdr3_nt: TGTGCCAGCAGTTTATCCGTCGGGTCCCAAGAGACCCAGTACTTC

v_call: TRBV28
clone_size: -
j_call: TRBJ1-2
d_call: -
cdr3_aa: CASSPTGFRGYTF
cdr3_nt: TGTGCCAGCAGCCCTACAGGGTTCAGGGGCTACACCTTC

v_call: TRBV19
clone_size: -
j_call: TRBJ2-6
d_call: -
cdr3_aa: CASSIPDSGANGLTF
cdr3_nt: TGTGCCAGTAGTATTCCAGACTCTGGGGCCAACGGCCTGACTTTC

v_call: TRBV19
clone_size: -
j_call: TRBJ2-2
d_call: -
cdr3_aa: CASSHQGSTGELFF
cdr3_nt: TGTGCCAGTAGTCACCAGGGGAGCACCGGGGAGCTGTTTTTT

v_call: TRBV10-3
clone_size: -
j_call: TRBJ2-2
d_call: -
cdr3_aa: CAISDTAGELFF
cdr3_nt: TGTGCCATCAGTGATACGGCCGGGGAGCTGTTTTTT

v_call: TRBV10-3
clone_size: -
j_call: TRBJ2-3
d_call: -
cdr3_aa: CAISVQGSSTDTQYF
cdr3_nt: TGTGCCATCAGTGTGCAGGGATCTAGCACAGATACGCAGTATTTT

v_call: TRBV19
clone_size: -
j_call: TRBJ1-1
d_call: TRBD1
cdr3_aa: CASRDRGANTEAFF
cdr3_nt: TGTGCCAGTAGGGACAGGGGCGCGAACACTGAAGCTTTCTTT

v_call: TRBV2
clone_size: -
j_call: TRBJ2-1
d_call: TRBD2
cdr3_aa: CASSLAGGSYNEQFF
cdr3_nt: TGTGCCAGCAGTCTAGCGGGGGGATCCTACAATGAGCAGTTCTTC

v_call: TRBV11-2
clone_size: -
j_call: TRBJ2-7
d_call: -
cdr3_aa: CASSLGPRGSPYEQYF
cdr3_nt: TGTGCCAGCAGCTTAGGACCTAGAGGTAGCCCCTACGAGCAGTACTTC

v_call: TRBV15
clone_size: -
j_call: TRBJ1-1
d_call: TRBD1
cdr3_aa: CATSRGPGQKAFF
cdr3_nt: TGTGCCACCAGCAGAGGACCGGGACAGAAAGCTTTCTTT

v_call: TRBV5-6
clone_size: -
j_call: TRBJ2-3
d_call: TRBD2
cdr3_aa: CASSPRLAGGTDTQYF
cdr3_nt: TGTGCCAGCAGCCCGAGACTAGCGGGAGGAACAGATACGCAGTATTTT

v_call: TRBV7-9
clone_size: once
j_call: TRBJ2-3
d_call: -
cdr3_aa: CSSTPPGDTQYF
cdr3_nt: TGTTCCAGCACCCCCCCTGGCGATACGCAGTATTTT

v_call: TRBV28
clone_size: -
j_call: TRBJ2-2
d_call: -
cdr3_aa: CASSLSDSYTGELFF
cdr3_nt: TGTGCCAGCAGTTTATCCGACAGTTACACCGGGGAGCTGTTTTTT

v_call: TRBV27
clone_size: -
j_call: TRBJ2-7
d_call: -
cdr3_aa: CASSLRRGGPYEQYF
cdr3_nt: TGTGCCAGCAGTTTACGCAGAGGGGGACCCTACGAGCAGTACTTC

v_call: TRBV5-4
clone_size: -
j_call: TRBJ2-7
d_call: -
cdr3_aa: CASSPGGTQSYEQYF
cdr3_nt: TGTGCCAGCAGCCCTGGAGGTACGCAATCCTACGAGCAGTACTTC

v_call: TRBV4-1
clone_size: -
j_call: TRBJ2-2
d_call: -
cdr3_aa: CASSQDTGTKKLFF
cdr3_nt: TGCGCCAGCAGCCAAGATACGGGAACCAAGAAGCTGTTTTTT

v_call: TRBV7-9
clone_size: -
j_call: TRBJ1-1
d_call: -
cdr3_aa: CASSISTVMNTEAFF
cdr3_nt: TGTGCCAGCAGCATATCTACAGTCATGAACACTGAAGCTTTCTTT

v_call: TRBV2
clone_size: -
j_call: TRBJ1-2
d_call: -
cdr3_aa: CASSEARFSYGYTF
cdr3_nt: TGTGCCAGCAGTGAAGCCCGATTTAGCTATGGCTACACCTTC

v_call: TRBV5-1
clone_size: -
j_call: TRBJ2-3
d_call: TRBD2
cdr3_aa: CASSFLSGGTDTQYF
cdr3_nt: TGCGCCAGCAGCTTTCTCAGCGGGGGCACAGATACGCAGTATTTT

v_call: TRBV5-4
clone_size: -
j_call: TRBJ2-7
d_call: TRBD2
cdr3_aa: CASSLGTSGGLEQYF
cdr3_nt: TGTGCCAGCAGCTTGGGGACTAGCGGGGGACTAGAGCAGTACTTC

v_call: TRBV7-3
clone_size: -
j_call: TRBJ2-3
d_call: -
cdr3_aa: CASSSDGRGDTQYF
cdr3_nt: TGTGCCAGCAGCAGCGATGGACGGGGAGATACGCAGTATTTT

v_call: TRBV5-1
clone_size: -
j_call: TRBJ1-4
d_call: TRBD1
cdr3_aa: CASSWGQGADNEKLFF
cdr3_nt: TGCGCCAGCAGCTGGGGACAGGGGGCGGATAATGAAAAACTGTTTTTT

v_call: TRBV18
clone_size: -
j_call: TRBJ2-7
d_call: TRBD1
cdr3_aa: CASSPQGSTYEQYF
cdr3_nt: TGTGCCAGCTCGCCACAGGGGTCGACCTACGAGCAGTACTTC

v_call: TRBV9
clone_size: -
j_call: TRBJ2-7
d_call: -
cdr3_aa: CASREQYF
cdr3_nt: TGTGCCAGCCGCGAGCAGTACTTC

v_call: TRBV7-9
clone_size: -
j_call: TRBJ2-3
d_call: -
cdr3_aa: CSSSHIYLGDTQYF
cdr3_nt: TGTTCCAGCAGCCATATATACCTCGGGGATACGCAGTATTTT

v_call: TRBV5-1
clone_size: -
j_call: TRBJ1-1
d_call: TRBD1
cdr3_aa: CASRRGLGNTEAFF
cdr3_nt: TGCGCCAGCCGTAGGGGGCTCGGGAACACTGAAGCTTTCTTT

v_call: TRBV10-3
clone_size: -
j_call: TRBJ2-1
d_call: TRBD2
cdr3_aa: CAISESTSVYNEQFF
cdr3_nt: TGTGCCATCAGTGAGTCGACTAGCGTATACAATGAGCAGTTCTTC

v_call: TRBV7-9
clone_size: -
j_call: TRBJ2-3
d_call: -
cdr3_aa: CASSLASPSTDTQYF
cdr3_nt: TGTGCCAGCAGCTTAGCCAGTCCTAGCACAGATACGCAGTATTTT